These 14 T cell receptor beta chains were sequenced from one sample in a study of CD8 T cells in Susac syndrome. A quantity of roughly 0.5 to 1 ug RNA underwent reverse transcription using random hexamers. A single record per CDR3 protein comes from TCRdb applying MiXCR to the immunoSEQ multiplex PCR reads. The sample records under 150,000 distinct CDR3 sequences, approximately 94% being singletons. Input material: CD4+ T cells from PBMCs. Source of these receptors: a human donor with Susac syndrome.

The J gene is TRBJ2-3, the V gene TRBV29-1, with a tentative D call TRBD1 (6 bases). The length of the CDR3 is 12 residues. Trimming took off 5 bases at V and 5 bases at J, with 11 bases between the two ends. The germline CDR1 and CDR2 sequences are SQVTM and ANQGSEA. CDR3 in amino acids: CSVRTGIDTQYF. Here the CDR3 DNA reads TGCAGCGTTCGTACAGGGATAGATACGCAGTATTTT.

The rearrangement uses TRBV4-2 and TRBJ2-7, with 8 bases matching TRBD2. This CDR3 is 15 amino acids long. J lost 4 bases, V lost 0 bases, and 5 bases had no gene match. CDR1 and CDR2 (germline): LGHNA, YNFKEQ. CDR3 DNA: TGTGCCAGCAGCCAAGATCCGGGGGGGCCTTACGAGCAGTACTTC. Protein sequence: CASSQDPGGPYEQYF.

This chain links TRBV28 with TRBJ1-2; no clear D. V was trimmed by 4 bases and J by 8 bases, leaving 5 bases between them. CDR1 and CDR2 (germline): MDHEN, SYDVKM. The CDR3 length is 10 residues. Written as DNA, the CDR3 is TGTGCCAGCAGTTCGTCCGGCTACACCTTC. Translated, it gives CASSSSGYTF.

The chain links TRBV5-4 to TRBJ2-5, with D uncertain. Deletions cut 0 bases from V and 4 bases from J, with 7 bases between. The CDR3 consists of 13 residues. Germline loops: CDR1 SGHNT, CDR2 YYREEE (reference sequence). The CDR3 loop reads CASSLEVPETQYF. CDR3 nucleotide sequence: TGTGCCAGCAGCTTGGAAGTACCAGAGACCCAGTACTTC. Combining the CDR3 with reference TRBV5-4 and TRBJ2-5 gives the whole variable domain ETGVTQSPTHLIKTRGQQVTLRCSSQSGHNTVSWYQQALGQGPQFIFQYYREEENGRGNFPPRFSGLQFPNYSSELNVNALELDDSALYLCASSLEVPETQYFGPGTRLLVL.

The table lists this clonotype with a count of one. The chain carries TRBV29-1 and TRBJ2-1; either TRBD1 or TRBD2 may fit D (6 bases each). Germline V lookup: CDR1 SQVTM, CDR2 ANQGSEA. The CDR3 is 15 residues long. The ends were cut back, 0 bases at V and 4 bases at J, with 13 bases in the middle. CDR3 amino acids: CSVEEQGRRYNEQFF. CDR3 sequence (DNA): TGCAGCGTTGAAGAGCAGGGGAGGAGGTACAATGAGCAGTTCTTC.

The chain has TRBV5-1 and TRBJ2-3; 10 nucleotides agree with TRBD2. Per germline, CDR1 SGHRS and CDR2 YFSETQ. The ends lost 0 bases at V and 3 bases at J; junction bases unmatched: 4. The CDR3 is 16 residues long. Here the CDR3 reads CASSLETSGITDTQYF. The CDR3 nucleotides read TGCGCCAGCAGCTTGGAAACTAGCGGGATAACAGATACGCAGTATTTT.

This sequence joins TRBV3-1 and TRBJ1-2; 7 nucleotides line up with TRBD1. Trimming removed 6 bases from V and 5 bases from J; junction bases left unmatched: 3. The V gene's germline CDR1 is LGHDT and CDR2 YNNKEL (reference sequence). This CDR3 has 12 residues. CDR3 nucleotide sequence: TGTGCCAGCAGTAGCAGGGGGTATGGCTACACCTTC. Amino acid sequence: CASSSRGYGYTF.

This CDR3 is CASSPPTQGGSNQPQHF. The CDR3 DNA reads as TGTGCCAGCTCACCACCAACACAGGGAGGGAGCAATCAGCCCCAGCATTTT. The chain combines TRBV18 with TRBJ1-5, with D maybe TRBD1 (6 bases). V gave up 0 bases and J gave up 1 base, with 13 bases separating them. Germline V gene sequence: CDR1 KGHSH, CDR2 LQKENI. The CDR3 is 17 residues long.

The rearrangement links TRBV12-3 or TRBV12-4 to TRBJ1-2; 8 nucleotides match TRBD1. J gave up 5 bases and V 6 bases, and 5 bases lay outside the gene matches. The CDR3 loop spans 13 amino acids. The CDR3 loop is CASRAGGGYGYTF. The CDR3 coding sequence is TGTGCCAGCAGGGCAGGGGGCGGTTATGGCTACACCTTC.

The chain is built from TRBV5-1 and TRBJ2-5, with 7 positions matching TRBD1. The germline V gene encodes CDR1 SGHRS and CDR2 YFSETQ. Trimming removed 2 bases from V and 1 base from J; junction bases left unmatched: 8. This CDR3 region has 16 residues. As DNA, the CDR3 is TGCGCCAGCAGCTTAACAGGGGTTTCGAGCCAAGAGACCCAGTACTTC. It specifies CASSLTGVSSQETQYF.

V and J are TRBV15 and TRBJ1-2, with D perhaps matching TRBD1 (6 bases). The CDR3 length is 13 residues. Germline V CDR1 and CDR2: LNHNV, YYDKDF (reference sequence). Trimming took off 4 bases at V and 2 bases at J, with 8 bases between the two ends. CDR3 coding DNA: TGTGCCACCAGCAAGGACAGAAACTATGGCTACACCTTC. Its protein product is CATSKDRNYGYTF.

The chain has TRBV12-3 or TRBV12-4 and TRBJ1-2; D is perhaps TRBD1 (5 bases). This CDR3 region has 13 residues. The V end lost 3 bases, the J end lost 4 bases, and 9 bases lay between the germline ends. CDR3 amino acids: CASSLQGPYGYTF. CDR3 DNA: TGTGCCAGCAGTTTGCAGGGTCCCTATGGCTACACCTTC.

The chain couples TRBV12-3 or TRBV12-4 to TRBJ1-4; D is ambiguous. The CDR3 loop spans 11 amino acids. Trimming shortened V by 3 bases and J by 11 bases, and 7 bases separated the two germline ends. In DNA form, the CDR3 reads TGTGCCAGCAGTTTTGGTGGCAAACTGTTTTTT. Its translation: CASSFGGKLFF.

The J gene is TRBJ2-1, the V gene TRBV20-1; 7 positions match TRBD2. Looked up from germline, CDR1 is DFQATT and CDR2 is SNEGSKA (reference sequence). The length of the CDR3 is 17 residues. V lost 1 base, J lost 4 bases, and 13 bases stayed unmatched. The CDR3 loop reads CSARASGTTSSYNEQFF. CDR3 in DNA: TGCAGTGCTAGAGCGAGCGGGACCACTTCCTCTTACAATGAGCAGTTCTTC.